Below, 8 T cell receptor beta chains from the same sample are listed, as sequenced in a study of identical twins (dated by TCRdb to 2016 to 2017). The library came from 5' RACE. TCRdb names Illumina HiSeq 2000 as the instrument used. TCRdb reworked the public reads: Q25 trimming with fastp, MiXCR clone assembly, productive beta chains retained. Identical CDR3 proteins give one entry, which carries the most common genes and DNA. This sample is represented by 500,000 or so distinct CDR3 sequences; 13% to 15% of them were singletons. The top ten constitute approximately 0.52% of the sample. These records were also assigned to another study, of yellow fever vaccine responses in identical twins.

The sample consisted of CD4+ T cells sorted from blood. Receptors were obtained from a woman aged 18-29 years in good health.

This clonotype was counted many times. V usage is TRBV29-1 and J usage is TRBJ1-1, with D possibly being TRBD1 (5 bases). Looked up from germline, CDR1 is SQVTM and CDR2 is ANQGSEA. V lost 6 bases and J 0 bases, leaving 11 bases between the germline ends. The CDR3 consists of 13 residues. In DNA, the CDR3 is TGCAGCGTACAGACAGACCTGAACACTGAAGCTTTCTTT. It codes for CSVQTDLNTEAFF. Together with reference TRBV29-1 and TRBJ1-1, the CDR3 gives the full variable domain: SAVISQKPSRDICQRGTSLTIQCQVDSQVTMMFWYRQQPGQSLTLIATANQGSEATYESGFVIDKFPISRPNLTFSTLTVSNMSPEDSSIYLCSVQTDLNTEAFFGQGTRLTVV.

Only a few counts were recorded for this clonotype. The chain links TRBV20-1 to TRBJ2-7, with TRBD2 matching 13 bases. Germline assignment: CDR1 DFQATT and CDR2 SNEGSKA (reference sequence). The CDR3 is 16 amino acids. V was clipped by 5 bases and J by 6 bases; unmatched bases: 13. DNA for the CDR3: TGCAGTGCTGGGGGCGTGGGACTAGCGGGATTTGGCGAGCAGTACTTC. Its translation is CSAGGVGLAGFGEQYF.

The rearrangement joins TRBV25-1 to TRBJ2-5; D is perhaps TRBD2 (7 bases). Germline CDR1 MGHDK, CDR2 SYGVNS. V shed 4 bases and J shed 5 bases, with 14 bases lying between them. The CDR3 is made up of 14 amino acids. In nucleotides, the CDR3 is TGTGCCAGCAGTGCCCAGGCGGGGGCGGAGACCCAGTACTTC. This translates into CASSAQAGAETQYF.

This clonotype was observed a handful of times. The rearrangement uses TRBV20-1 and TRBJ2-4, with D possibly TRBD2 on 6 matching bases. V lost 3 bases and J 0 bases, leaving 9 bases between the germline ends. This CDR3 has 14 amino acids. Germline V gene data show CDR1 as DFQATT and CDR2 as SNEGSKA (reference sequence). This chain's CDR3 is CSASPAGAKNIQYF. CDR3 in DNA: TGCAGTGCTAGTCCAGCGGGAGCCAAAAACATTCAGTACTTC.

CDR3 bases: TGCAGTGCTAGAGATAGGGTAGCGGGAGCCCAAGAGACCCAGTACTTC. This codes for CSARDRVAGAQETQYF. The chain joins TRBV20-1 to TRBJ2-5; 9 bases agree with TRBD2. Trimming at V came to 0 bases and at J to 1 base, leaving 6 bases not matched to a gene. CDR1 and CDR2 from the germline V gene are DFQATT and SNEGSKA (reference sequence). CDR3 size: 16 residues.

This clonotype was detected only a few times. This chain uses TRBV12-3 or TRBV12-4 with TRBJ2-3, with D possibly TRBD1 on 6 matching bases. There are 13 residues in the CDR3. Between the trimmed V and J ends, which lost 6 bases and 9 bases, there was a span of 16 bases. The CDR3 sequence: CASSRTGSVTQYF. Here the CDR3 DNA reads TGTGCCAGCAGCCGTACAGGGTCGGTAACGCAGTATTTT.

The chain uses TRBV6-5 and TRBJ2-2; weak D call: TRBD2 (7 bases). With 1 base removed from V and 4 bases from J, the gap between germline ends came to 10 bases. The germline gives CDR1 MNHEY, CDR2 SVGAGI. The CDR3 is 15 amino acids. CDR3 in amino acids: CASSYLGGGTGELFF. The CDR3 DNA is TGTGCCAGCAGTTACTTAGGGGGGGGCACCGGGGAGCTGTTTTTT.

This chain joins TRBV7-2 and TRBJ2-3; unclear D gene. The CDR3 covers 15 residues. Trimming took 4 bases from V and 4 from J, leaving 15 bases between them. Per the germline V gene, CDR1 is SGHTA and CDR2 is FQGNSA. CDR3 in amino acids: CASSSVIWSADTQYF. The CDR3 region has the DNA TGTGCCAGCAGCTCGGTAATTTGGAGTGCAGATACGCAGTATTTT.